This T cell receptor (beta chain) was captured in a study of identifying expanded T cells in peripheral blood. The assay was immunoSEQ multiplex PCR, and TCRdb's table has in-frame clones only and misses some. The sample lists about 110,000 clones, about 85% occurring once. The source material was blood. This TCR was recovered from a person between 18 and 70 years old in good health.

The CDR3 nucleotides are TGTGCCAGCAGGCCCGGGACAGGCCTTTACGAGCAGTACTTC. Residues: CASRPGTGLYEQYF. This chain uses TRBV7-2 with TRBJ2-7; 8 bases align to TRBD1. Germline assignment: CDR1 SGHTA and CDR2 FQGNSA. After removal of 6 bases from V and 4 bases from J, the junction contained 8 bases not matched to a gene. This CDR3 has 14 residues.